This T cell receptor beta chain was sequenced for a study of Graves' ophthalmopathy and Graves' hyperthyroidism. Amplified TCR beta CDR3 regions were obtained using RNA transcripts as template. After a first-round RT-PCR with HTBI primers, a second-round multiplex PCR was run. TCRdb recomputed calls from the multiplex PCR reads with MiXCR, one row per CDR3 protein. The data show almost 750,000 distinct CDR3 sequences, 35% to 50% seen once. Findings of the study overall: The model's prediction of ophthalmopathy progression had around 70% sensitivity and approximately 72% specificity.

V gave up 10 bases and J gave up 6 bases; unmatched junction bases: 9. CDR1 is SGHVS, CDR2 FNYEAQ, per germline. The CDR3 runs to 13 residues. Worth noting for this clonotype: Its antigen is currently unknown.

PBMCs were density-gradient isolated from roughly 10 ml fresh blood. The chain links TRBV7-6 to TRBJ2-7; 10 bases agree with TRBD1. This TCR derives from an adult man with Graves' ophthalmopathy. What was sequenced was peripheral blood. The CDR3 sequence: CAIDLGQGGEQYF. The DNA for the CDR3 is TGTGCCATCGATCTCGGACAGGGGGGCGAGCAGTACTTC.